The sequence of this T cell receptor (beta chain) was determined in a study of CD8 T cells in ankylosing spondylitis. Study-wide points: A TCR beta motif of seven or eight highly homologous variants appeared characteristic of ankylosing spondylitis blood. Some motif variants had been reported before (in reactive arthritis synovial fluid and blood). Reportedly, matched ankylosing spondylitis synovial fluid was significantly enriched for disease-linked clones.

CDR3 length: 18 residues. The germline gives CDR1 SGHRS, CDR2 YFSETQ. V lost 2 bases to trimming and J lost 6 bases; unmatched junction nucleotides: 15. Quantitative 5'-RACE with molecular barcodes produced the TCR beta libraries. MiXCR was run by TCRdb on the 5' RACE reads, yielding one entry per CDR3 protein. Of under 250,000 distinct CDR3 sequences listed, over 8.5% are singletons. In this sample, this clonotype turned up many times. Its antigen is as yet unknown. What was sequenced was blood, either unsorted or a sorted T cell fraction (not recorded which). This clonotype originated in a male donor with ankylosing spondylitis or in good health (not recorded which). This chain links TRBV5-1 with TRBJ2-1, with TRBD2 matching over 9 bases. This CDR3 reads CASSFRDLAGEDSNEQFF. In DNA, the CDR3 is TGCGCCAGCAGCTTTCGGGACTTAGCGGGAGAAGACTCCAATGAGCAGTTCTTC.